The following is a T cell receptor beta chain sequence with its context. It has no known antigen specificity. Base qualities were left out, and no much larger clone turns up one base away. The data stem from a study of beta chain features in type 1 diabetes (dated by TCRdb to the late 2010s). About the study as a whole: Mean age, gender distribution, total cell number and subset yield were not different between patients and healthy donors. A total of roughly 110 million sorted cells were examined across all samples, and the number of cells per subset was strongly correlated with RNA yield. In the study, recently diagnosed type 1 diabetes patients and matched healthy donors were compared on the TCRB repertoires of their sorted circulating CD4+ T cell subsets. Whereas all 28 donors provided naive and central memory subsets, regulatory and stem cell-like memory subsets were isolated from just 8 patients and roughly 8 healthy donors.

Results the study describes overall, beyond this receptor: Naive, central memory and regulatory TCRB repertoires appeared to be more alike among patients than among healthy donors. A moderate but significant shortening of TCRB CDR3 length was observed in type 1 diabetes patients in all four CD4+ subsets. Only small numbers of individuals were included in the HLA sub-analyses, which left unresolved whether HLA type had any influence on TCRB rearrangement. At VDJ recombination sites, patients with type 1 diabetes made fewer insertions and deleted more nucleotides, a pattern implying thymic rearrangement abnormalities. Shorter templates might be favored by PCR, yet because patient and control samples were amplified and corrected together, any such skew would affect both groups equally. Sequencing cDNA rather than genomic DNA could over-represent highly expressing activated cells, although activation and CD3 levels did not differ between groups.

Each donor gave one peripheral blood draw, averaging about 120 mL, which was collected into heparinised tubes. Naive, central memory, regulatory and stem cell-like memory CD4+ T cells were sorted on a BD FACSAria II using a panel including CD45RO, CCR7, CD25, CD127, CD95 and CD27. All sorted populations exceeded 95% purity. PBMCs were isolated right away by Lymphoprep density gradient centrifugation and were stained directly, without culture. So that batch effects would be minimized, each experiment stained and sorted samples in pairs, pairing one healthy donor with one patient. V and J are truncated by 1 base and 1 base respectively, leaving an intervening sequence of 6 bases. Including cysteine and phenylalanine, the CDR3 has 14 amino acids. Kept here is only the CDR3 DNA, which spans 42 bases and is read in frame from base 1. Per the germline V gene, SGHDT is the CDR1 and YYEEEE is the CDR2. The entire amount of isolated RNA was reverse transcribed using the High Capacity cDNA Reverse Transcription Kit, so the sequenced TCRB transcripts were expressed ones. Naive, central memory and regulatory T cell samples underwent deep immunoSEQ sequencing, averaging around 3.9 million total reads per sample. Sorted cells were lysed in RLT buffer, and RNA was extracted using DNase-treated RNeasy Micro or Mini kits according to cell number. To prevent cross-contamination, each cell subset was processed individually, whereas patient and healthy donor samples were processed jointly. The immunoSEQ multiplex PCR was used to amplify TCRB sequences from cDNA, generating 87-bp fragments that spanned the CDR3 region. Sequencing of the amplicons was done on the Illumina HiSeq platform. In the original analysis: PCR bias was computationally corrected using synthetic template baselines, reads within Hamming distance 2 were collapsed, and singletons that could not be merged were discarded. Reads were aligned against IMGT to assign V, D and J genes, CDR3 length and insertions or deletions at six rearrangement sites. Within each subset, clonotype counts were normalized to the number of sorted cells before true diversity and Gini coefficients were calculated with the tcR R package. The overlap coefficient, calculated on TCRB nucleotide sequences, was used to measure repertoire sharing. Out-of-frame TCRB sequences from naive cells were analyzed as a proxy for the pre-selection repertoire. TCRdb limited this immuneACCESS table to in-frame rearrangements with V and J called. A share of clones is missing; checked studies link under half to unresolved V genes, and the rest is unexplained. V and J calls and clone size follow that table, whereas D and trimming were derived from the DNA. The sample table lists hundreds of thousands of clones, about 10% of them with a count of one. Of the sample, around 0.015% is held by the ten largest clones.

The sequence was obtained from a woman between 25 and 40 years old in good health. The sequencing sample was made of naive CD4+ T cells from blood. This sample's cell subset or site label indicates: true naive CD4+ T cells. The rearranged segments are TRBV5-6 and TRBJ2-1, with the D segment identity uncertain. The nucleotides are TGTGCCAGCAGCTTGTTTGAGTCCTACAATGAGCAGTTCTTC. It translates as CASSLFESYNEQFF.